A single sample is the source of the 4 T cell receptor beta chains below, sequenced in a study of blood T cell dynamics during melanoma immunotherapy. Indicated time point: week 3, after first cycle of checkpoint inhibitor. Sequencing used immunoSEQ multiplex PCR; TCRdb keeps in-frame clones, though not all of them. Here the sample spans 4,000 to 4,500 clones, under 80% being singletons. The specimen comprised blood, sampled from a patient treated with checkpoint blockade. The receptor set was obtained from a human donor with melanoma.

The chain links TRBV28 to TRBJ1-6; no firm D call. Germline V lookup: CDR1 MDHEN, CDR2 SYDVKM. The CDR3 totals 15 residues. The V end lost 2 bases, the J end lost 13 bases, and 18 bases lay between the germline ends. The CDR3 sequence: CASSLPSYSPSPLHF. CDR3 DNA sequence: TGTGCCAGCAGTTTACCCTCCTATAGCCCTAGTCCCCTCCACTTT.

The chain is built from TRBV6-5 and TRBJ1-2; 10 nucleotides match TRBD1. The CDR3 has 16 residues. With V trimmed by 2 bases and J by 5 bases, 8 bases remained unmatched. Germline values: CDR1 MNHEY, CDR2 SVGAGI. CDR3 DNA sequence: TGTGCCAGCAGTTACACGATCGGGACAGGGGTTTATGGCTACACCTTC. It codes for CASSYTIGTGVYGYTF.

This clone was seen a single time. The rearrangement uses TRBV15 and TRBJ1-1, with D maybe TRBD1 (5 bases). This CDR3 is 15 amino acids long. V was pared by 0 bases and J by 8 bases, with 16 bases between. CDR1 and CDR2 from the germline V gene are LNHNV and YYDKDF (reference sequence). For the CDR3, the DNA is TGTGCCACCAGCAGAGATTCGGCAGGGAAATACGAAGCTTTCTTT. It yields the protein CATSRDSAGKYEAFF.

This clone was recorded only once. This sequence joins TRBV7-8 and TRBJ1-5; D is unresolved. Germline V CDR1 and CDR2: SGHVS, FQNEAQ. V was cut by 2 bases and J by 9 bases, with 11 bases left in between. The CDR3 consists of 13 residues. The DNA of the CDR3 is TGTGCCAGCAGCTTATTGTATCGGTGGCCCCAGCATTTT. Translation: CASSLLYRWPQHF.